This TCR beta chain originates from a study of spatial heterogeneity in lung cancer. This clonotype was detected ten times or more. Antigen: not known. TCRdb recomputed calls from the 5' RACE reads with MiXCR, one row per CDR3 protein. This table holds some 96,000 distinct CDR3 sequences, about 4.4% found once. Study-wide points: It was found that expanded intratumoral alpha and beta TCR counts tracked tumor mutation counts.

This CDR3 contains 15 residues. Trimming removed 7 bases at V and 2 bases at J, with 17 bases between. Germline V gene lookup returns CDR1 SEHNR and CDR2 FQNEAQ (reference sequence). Time point described: sample taken at primary tumor resection. The sequencing here drew on lung tumor tissue, taken at surgery. The clonotype was recovered from a male donor with early-stage non-small cell lung cancer. The V gene is TRBV7-9, the J gene TRBJ2-5; D may correspond to TRBD1 or TRBD2 (5 bases each). The DNA of the CDR3 is TGTGCCAGCAAGAATTTGGTTGGGGGTCAAGAGACCCAGTACTTC. Translated, it gives CASKNLVGGQETQYF.